At least ten counts were recorded for the clone carrying this TCR beta chain. Its matching antigen is unknown. The data originate from a study of regulatory T cells in long-lasting Graves disease. Across the study: New Graves' disease cases had less than 3 months of antithyroid drugs. The study's findings and limits: TRBV28, TRBJ1-2 and TRBJ2-5 were favored in persistent disease.

Specified time point: newly diagnosed GD, antithyroid drugs for less than 3 months. TCR sequences were obtained from RNA taken from PBMCs. The germline gives CDR1 MNHEY, CDR2 SVGEGT. The germline V and J ends were trimmed by 5 bases and 5 bases, with 16 bases remaining between them. CDR3 length: 14 amino acids. Building of the TCR beta libraries involved iRepertoire HTBI primers and Arm-PCR of CDR3 regions. Via MiXCR, TCRdb re-called the multiplex PCR reads, giving one row per CDR3 protein. The sample shows about 470,000 distinct CDR3 sequences, approximately 15% of them seen only once. These sequences were also reported in another study, on T cells in Graves' hyperthyroidism and ophthalmopathy. From that report: Exclusion followed for patients with uncontrolled infection, other autoimmune disease, pregnancy or lactation.

The material sequenced was peripheral blood mononuclear cells (PBMCs), taken at new diagnosis, from a patient treated with antithyroid drugs. This TCR derives from a woman in her twenties or thirties with Graves disease. The chain joins TRBV6-2 or TRBV6-3 to TRBJ2-7, with a weak D call TRBD2 (6 bases). DNA for the CDR3: TGTGCCAGCAGTATCCTGGAGGGCCCGAACGAGCAGTACTTC. It is translated as CASSILEGPNEQYF.